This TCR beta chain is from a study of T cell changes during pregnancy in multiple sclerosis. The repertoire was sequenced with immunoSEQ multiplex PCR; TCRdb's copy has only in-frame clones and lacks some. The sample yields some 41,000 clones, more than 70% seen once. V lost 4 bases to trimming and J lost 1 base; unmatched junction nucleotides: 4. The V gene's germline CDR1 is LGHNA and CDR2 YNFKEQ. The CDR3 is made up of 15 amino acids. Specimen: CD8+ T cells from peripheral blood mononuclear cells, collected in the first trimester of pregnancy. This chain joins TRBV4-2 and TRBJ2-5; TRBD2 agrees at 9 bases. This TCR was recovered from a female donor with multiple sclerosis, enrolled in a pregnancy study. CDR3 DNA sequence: TGTGCCAGCAGCCCACAGCGGGGGGCCCAAGAGACCCAGTACTTC. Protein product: CASSPQRGAQETQYF.